Each of the 21 T cell receptor beta chains below was sequenced from the same sample in a study of shared clonotypes between healthy human individuals. Libraries were prepared by immunoSEQ multiplex PCR; TCRdb keeps only in-frame clonotypes and omits some of them. The table includes some 2.4 million clones, over 85% detected once. The specimen sequenced was naive CD4+ T cells from PBMCs. The sample's subset: CD45RA+ positively selected. The source is a young man in good health. Some clones in this sample may be carry-over from other donors' samples.

This chain uses TRBV11-3 with TRBJ2-1, with a tentative D call TRBD1 (6 bases). Germline V gene sequence: CDR1 SGHNT, CDR2 YENEEA. Trimming stripped 0 bases from V and 13 bases from J, with 13 bases between. CDR3 length: 13 amino acids. CDR3 residues: CASSLDPTGRQFF. In DNA, the CDR3 is TGTGCCAGCAGCTTAGATCCAACAGGGCGTCAGTTCTTC.

This rearrangement joins TRBV6-6 to TRBJ2-1; TRBD2 aligns across 7 bases. J lost 1 base, V lost 2 bases, and 5 bases had no gene match. The CDR3 has 16 residues. Germline CDR1 is MNHNY and CDR2 is SVGAGI (reference sequence). The CDR3 coding sequence is TGTGCCAGCAGTTACGGCGGTAGCGGGTCCTACAATGAGCAGTTCTTC. Translated: CASSYGGSGSYNEQFF.

The V gene is TRBV5-4, the J gene TRBJ2-7; 7 bases agree with TRBD1. V was clipped by 4 bases and J by 0 bases; unmatched bases: 7. Per the germline V gene, CDR1 is SGHNT and CDR2 is YYREEE (reference sequence). CDR3 size: 15 residues. The CDR3 DNA reads as TGTGCCAGCAGCCCCGGACAGGCGACCTCCTACGAGCAGTACTTC. Protein: CASSPGQATSYEQYF.

Only one count was recorded for this clone. The sample holds other DNA sequences that translate to the same CDR3. The chain has TRBV18 and TRBJ2-7; TRBD1 aligns across 10 bases. J gave up 2 bases and V 3 bases, and 4 bases lay outside the gene matches. Looked up from germline, CDR1 is KGHSH and CDR2 is LQKENI. CDR3 length: 15 amino acids. In nucleotides, the CDR3 is TGTGCCAGCTCACCCGGACAGGGGGGTACCTACGAGCAGTACTTC. Amino acid sequence: CASSPGQGGTYEQYF.

The chain couples TRBV7-2 to TRBJ2-7, with TRBD1 as a possible D gene (5 bases). Germline lookup yields CDR1 SGHTA and CDR2 FQGNSA. Between the trimmed V and J ends, which lost 1 base and 5 bases, there was a span of 12 bases. The CDR3 has 14 amino acids. CDR3 loop: CASSLDLTGNEQYF. The CDR3 region has the DNA TGTGCCAGCAGCTTAGACCTCACAGGCAACGAGCAGTACTTC.

This rearrangement joins TRBV18 to TRBJ2-1, with 11 bases identical to TRBD2. Germline assignment: CDR1 KGHSH and CDR2 LQKENI. The ends lost 4 bases at V and 9 bases at J; junction bases unmatched: 5. This CDR3 has 14 amino acids. The CDR3 coding sequence is TGTGCCAGCTCACTACTAGCGGGAGTCGTTGAGCAGTTCTTC. It translates to CASSLLAGVVEQFF.

This chain uses TRBV19 with TRBJ2-1; perhaps TRBD1 as D (6 bases). V lost 7 bases and J lost 8, with 15 bases in between. Per germline, CDR1 LNHDA and CDR2 SQIVND (reference sequence). This CDR3 has 13 amino acids. This chain's CDR3 is CASTNAGVDEQFF. CDR3 nucleotides: TGTGCCAGTACCAACGCAGGGGTCGATGAGCAGTTCTTC.

Only one count was recorded for this clone. This chain connects TRBV28 to TRBJ1-4; D is undetermined. The germline V and J ends were trimmed by 3 bases and 2 bases, with 7 bases remaining between them. There are 14 residues in the CDR3. Germline-derived CDR1 and CDR2 are MDHEN and SYDVKM. The CDR3 reads CASSLWDTNEKLFF. The CDR3 DNA sequence: TGTGCCAGCAGTTTGTGGGATACTAATGAAAAACTGTTTTTT.

The chain employs TRBV6-5 and TRBJ2-7, with 8 bases identical to TRBD1. Losses at the gene ends were 4 bases for V and 4 bases for J; bases not matched to a gene: 9. Germline lookup yields CDR1 MNHEY and CDR2 SVGAGI. CDR3 length: 15 residues. The CDR3 DNA reads TGTGCCAGCAGTTCGACAGGGGTTCCTGGGTACGAGCAGTACTTC. This codes for CASSSTGVPGYEQYF.

CDR3 residues: CASSLFLGPRQTGEQFF. Written as DNA, the CDR3 is TGTGCCAGCAGTTTATTTCTTGGTCCTCGTCAGACAGGTGAGCAGTTCTTC. The chain couples TRBV27 to TRBJ2-1; TRBD1 is a possible D gene (6 bases). In germline, CDR1 is MNHEY, CDR2 SMNVEV (reference sequence). CDR3 length: 17 amino acids. Trimming cost V 1 base and J 9 bases, with 22 bases left between them.

The V gene is TRBV9, the J gene TRBJ2-5; maybe TRBD1 (5 bases). CDR1 is SGDLS and CDR2 is YYNGEE in the germline V gene. The CDR3 totals 14 residues. V was clipped by 2 bases and J by 2 bases, with 10 bases between them. The CDR3 coding sequence is TGTGCCAGCAGCGTTAGTCAGGGACAAGAGACCCAGTACTTC. It is translated as CASSVSQGQETQYF. Drawing the rest from reference TRBV9 and TRBJ2-5, the complete variable domain is DSGVTQTPKHLITATGQRVTLRCSPRSGDLSVYWYQQSLDQGLQFLIQYYNGEERAKGNILERFSAQQFPDLHSELNLSSLELGDSALYFCASSVSQGQETQYFGPGTRLLVL.

This chain connects TRBV7-6 to TRBJ2-3; 9 nucleotides align to TRBD2. V shed 5 bases and J 4 bases; nucleotides not matched to a gene: 7. CDR1 SGHVS and CDR2 FNYEAQ come from the germline V gene. CDR3 size: 15 residues. The CDR3 DNA reads as TGTGCCAGCAGCACGGGACTAGCTAGTGCAGATACGCAGTATTTT. Amino acid sequence: CASSTGLASADTQYF.

This clone was seen once. V and J are TRBV10-3 and TRBJ2-7; the match to TRBD2 covers 9 bases. V lost 3 bases, J lost 3 bases, and 6 bases stayed unmatched. This CDR3 is 15 amino acids long. Germline CDR1 and CDR2: ENHRY and SYGVKD. CDR3 DNA sequence: TGTGCCATCAGTGATCCCACAGCGGGAGGCTACGAGCAGTACTTC. This translates into CAISDPTAGGYEQYF.

This chain connects TRBV4-3 to TRBJ2-1, with D possibly being TRBD1 or TRBD2 (5 bases each). There are 16 residues in the CDR3. V lost 4 bases to trimming and J lost 6 bases, with 19 bases between them. Looked up from germline, CDR1 is LGHNA and CDR2 is YSLEER. CDR3 sequence reads: CASSRGTERRLNEQFF. Here the CDR3 DNA reads TGCGCCAGCAGCCGGGGGACCGAACGCCGCCTCAATGAGCAGTTCTTC.

The chain carries TRBV11-3 and TRBJ2-1, with 10 nucleotides matching TRBD2. J lost 7 bases, V lost 2 bases, and 8 bases had no gene match. This CDR3 has 16 residues. Germline CDR1 SGHNT, CDR2 YENEEA. Here the CDR3 reads CASSLTYQREGNEQFF. The CDR3 DNA is TGTGCCAGCAGCTTAACTTACCAGCGGGAGGGGAATGAGCAGTTCTTC.

This chain uses TRBV5-1 with TRBJ2-5; D possibly corresponds to TRBD1 (6 bases). Per the germline V gene, CDR1 is SGHRS and CDR2 is YFSETQ. The V end was cut by 4 bases, the J end by 1 base, with 11 bases between. The CDR3 sequence is 14 residues long. For the CDR3, the DNA is TGCGCCAGCAGCCCGAGACAGGTCCAAGAGACCCAGTACTTC. Its protein is CASSPRQVQETQYF.

This chain links TRBV7-9 with TRBJ2-3; the match to TRBD2 covers 11 bases. CDR1 is SEHNR and CDR2 is FQNEAQ in the germline V gene (reference sequence). The J segment lost 0 bases and the V segment lost 5 bases, leaving 7 bases of the junction unmatched. CDR3 length equals 17 residues. The CDR3 coding sequence is TGTGCCAGCAGCGACTTACGACTAGCGGGGAGCACAGATACGCAGTATTTT. Translation gives CASSDLRLAGSTDTQYF. Full variable domain (rest looked up from reference TRBV7-9 and TRBJ2-3): DTGVSQNPRHKITKRGQNVTFRCDPISEHNRLYWYRQTLGQGPEFLTYFQNEAQLEKSRLLSDRFSAERPKGSFSTLEIQRTEQGDSAMYLCASSDLRLAGSTDTQYFGPGTRLTVL.

The chain couples TRBV15 to TRBJ2-7; 10 nucleotides agree with TRBD2. CDR1 is LNHNV, CDR2 YYDKDF, per germline (reference sequence). V was clipped by 0 bases and J by 4 bases; unmatched bases: 6. The CDR3 has 16 amino acids. For the CDR3, the DNA is TGTGCCACCAGCAGAGAGCGACTAGCGGGTCATTACGAGCAGTACTTC. Translating gives CATSRERLAGHYEQYF. Based on the CDR3 plus reference TRBV15 and TRBJ2-7, the full variable domain is DAMVIQNPRYQVTQFGKPVTLSCSQTLNHNVMYWYQQKSSQAPKLLFHYYDKDFNNEADTPDNFQSRRPNTSFCFLDIRSPGLGDTAMYLCATSRERLAGHYEQYFGPGTRLTVT.

In nucleotides, the CDR3 is TGTGCCAGCAGCCGACTTGAAAAACTGTTTTTT. Protein: CASSRLEKLFF. This chain joins TRBV28 and TRBJ1-4; no firm D call. With 6 bases removed from V and 7 bases from J, the gap between germline ends came to 6 bases. CDR1 is MDHEN and CDR2 is SYDVKM in the germline V gene. The CDR3 covers 11 residues.

The rearrangement joins TRBV7-9 to TRBJ2-1; 9 nucleotides agree with TRBD1. The CDR3 consists of 17 residues. Germline V gene data show CDR1 as SEHNR and CDR2 as FQNEAQ (reference sequence). J was trimmed by 1 base and V by 4 bases; bases with no gene match: 8. DNA for the CDR3: TGTGCCAGCAGCTCGGGGACAGGGACCCTATCCTACAATGAGCAGTTCTTC. It specifies CASSSGTGTLSYNEQFF.

This chain connects TRBV5-6 to TRBJ1-6; D not certain. The CDR3 has 12 residues. The V end lost 2 bases, the J end lost 10 bases, and 7 bases lay between the germline ends. Germline loops: CDR1 SGHDT, CDR2 YYEEEE. The CDR3 DNA reads as TGTGCCAGCAGCTTTGGTGGGTCACCCCTCCACTTT. This translates into CASSFGGSPLHF.